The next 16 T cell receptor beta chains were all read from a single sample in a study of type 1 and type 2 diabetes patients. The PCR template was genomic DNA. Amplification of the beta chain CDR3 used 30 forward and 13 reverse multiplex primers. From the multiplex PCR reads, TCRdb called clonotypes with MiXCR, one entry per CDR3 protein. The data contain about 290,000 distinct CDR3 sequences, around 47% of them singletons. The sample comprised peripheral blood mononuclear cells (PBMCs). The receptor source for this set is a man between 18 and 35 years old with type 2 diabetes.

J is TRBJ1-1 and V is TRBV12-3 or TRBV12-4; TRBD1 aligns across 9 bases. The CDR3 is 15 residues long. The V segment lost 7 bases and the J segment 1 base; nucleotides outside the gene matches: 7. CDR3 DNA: TGTGCCAGCAAGAGGACAGGGGCGCAGAACACTGAAGCTTTCTTT. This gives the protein CASKRTGAQNTEAFF.

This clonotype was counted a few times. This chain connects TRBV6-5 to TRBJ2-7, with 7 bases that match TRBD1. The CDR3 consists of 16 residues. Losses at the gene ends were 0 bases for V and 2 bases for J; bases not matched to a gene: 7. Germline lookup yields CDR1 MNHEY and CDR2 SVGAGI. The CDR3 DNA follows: TGTGCCAGCAGTTACTCGAGGGGGACAGTTACCTACGAGCAGTACTTC. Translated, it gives CASSYSRGTVTYEQYF.

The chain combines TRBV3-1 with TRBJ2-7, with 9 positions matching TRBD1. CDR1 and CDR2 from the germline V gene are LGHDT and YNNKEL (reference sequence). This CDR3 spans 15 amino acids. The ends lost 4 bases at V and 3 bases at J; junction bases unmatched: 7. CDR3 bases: TGTGCCAGCAGCCCCCGGGACAGGGAGCGCTACGAGCAGTACTTC. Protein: CASSPRDRERYEQYF.

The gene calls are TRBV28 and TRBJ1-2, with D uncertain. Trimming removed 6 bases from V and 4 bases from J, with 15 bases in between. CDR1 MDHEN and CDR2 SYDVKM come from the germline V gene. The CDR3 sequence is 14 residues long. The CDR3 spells CASSSSMTPYGYTF. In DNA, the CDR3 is TGTGCCAGCAGCTCATCAATGACACCCTATGGCTACACCTTC.

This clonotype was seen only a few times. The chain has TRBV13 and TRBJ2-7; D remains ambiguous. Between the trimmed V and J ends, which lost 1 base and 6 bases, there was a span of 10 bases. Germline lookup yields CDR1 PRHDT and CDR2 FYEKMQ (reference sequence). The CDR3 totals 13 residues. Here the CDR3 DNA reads TGTGCCAGCAGCTTAGAAGGGCCCAGCGAGCAGTACTTC. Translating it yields CASSLEGPSEQYF.

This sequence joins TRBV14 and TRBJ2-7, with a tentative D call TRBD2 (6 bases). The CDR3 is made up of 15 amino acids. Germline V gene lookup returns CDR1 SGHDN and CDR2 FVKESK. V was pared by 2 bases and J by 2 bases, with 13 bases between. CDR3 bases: TGTGCCAGCAGCCAATGGGGACTCGAAACCTACGAGCAGTACTTC. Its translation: CASSQWGLETYEQYF.

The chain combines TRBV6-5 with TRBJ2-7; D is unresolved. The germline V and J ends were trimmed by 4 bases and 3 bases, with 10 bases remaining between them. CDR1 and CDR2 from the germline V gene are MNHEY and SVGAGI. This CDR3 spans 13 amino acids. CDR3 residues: CASSSRQNYEQYF. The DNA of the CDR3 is TGTGCCAGCAGTTCTCGGCAGAACTACGAGCAGTACTTC.

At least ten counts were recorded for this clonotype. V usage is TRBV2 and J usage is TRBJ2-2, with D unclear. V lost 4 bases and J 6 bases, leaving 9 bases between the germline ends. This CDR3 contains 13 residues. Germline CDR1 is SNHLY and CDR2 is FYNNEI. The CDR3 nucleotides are TGTGCCAGCAGTGGCGAATCGGCCGGGGAGCTGTTTTTT. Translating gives CASSGESAGELFF.

CDR3 coding DNA: TGTGCCAGCGGCACCTACCTCAACAGGGGGCGAGGTGAAAAACTGTTTTTT. Encoded protein: CASGTYLNRGRGEKLFF. The rearrangement uses TRBV7-9 and TRBJ1-4, with 9 bases lining up with TRBD1. The junction had 17 bases not matched to a gene; V was cut back by 8 bases and J by 7 bases. The germline V gene encodes CDR1 SEHNR and CDR2 FQNEAQ (reference sequence). This CDR3 contains 17 residues.

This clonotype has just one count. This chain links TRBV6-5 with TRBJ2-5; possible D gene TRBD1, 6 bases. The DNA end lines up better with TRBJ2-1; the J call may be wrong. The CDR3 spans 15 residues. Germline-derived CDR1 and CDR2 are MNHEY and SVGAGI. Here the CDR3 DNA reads TGTGCCAGCAGTTTCGCCTCCGGACAGTCCAATGAGCAGTTCTTC. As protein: CASSFASGQSNEQFF.

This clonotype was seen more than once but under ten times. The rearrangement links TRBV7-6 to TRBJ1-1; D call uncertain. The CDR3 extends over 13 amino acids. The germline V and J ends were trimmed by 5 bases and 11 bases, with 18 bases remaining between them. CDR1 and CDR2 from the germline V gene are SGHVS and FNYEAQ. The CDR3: CASSPWAIEAAFF. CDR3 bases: TGTGCCAGCAGCCCCTGGGCGATCGAGGCGGCTTTCTTT.

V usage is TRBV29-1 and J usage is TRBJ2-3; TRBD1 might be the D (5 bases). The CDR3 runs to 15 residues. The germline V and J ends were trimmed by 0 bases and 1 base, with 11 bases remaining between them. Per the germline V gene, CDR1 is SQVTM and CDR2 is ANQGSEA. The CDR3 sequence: CSVEDRVQGTDTQYF. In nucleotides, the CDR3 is TGCAGCGTTGAAGATCGGGTACAGGGCACAGATACGCAGTATTTT.

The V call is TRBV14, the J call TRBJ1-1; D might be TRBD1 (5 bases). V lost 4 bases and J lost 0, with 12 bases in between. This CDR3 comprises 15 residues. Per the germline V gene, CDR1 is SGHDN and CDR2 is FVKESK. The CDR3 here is CASSPFREVNTEAFF. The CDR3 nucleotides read TGTGCCAGCAGCCCTTTCAGGGAAGTGAACACTGAAGCTTTCTTT.

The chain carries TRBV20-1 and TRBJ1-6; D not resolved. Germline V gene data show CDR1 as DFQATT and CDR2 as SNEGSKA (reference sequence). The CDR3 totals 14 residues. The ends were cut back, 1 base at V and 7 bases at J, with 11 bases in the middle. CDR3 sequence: CSARGLISNSPLHF. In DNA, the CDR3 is TGCAGTGCTAGAGGGCTTATATCGAATTCACCCCTCCACTTT.

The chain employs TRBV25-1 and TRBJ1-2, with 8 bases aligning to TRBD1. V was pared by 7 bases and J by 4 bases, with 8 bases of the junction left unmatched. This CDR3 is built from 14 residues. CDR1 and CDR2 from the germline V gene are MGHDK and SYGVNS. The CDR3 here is CASKSPDRGYGYTF. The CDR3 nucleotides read TGTGCCAGCAAGTCTCCTGACAGGGGCTATGGCTACACCTTC.

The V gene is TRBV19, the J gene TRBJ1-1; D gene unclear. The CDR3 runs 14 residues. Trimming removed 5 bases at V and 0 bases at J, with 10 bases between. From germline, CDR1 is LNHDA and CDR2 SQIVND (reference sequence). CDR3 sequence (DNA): TGTGCCAGTAGTGCGCGGTCCGTGAACACTGAAGCTTTCTTT. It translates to CASSARSVNTEAFF. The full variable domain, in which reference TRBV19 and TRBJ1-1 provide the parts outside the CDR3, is DGGITQSPKYLFRKEGQNVTLSCEQNLNHDAMYWYRQDPGQGLRLIYYSQIVNDFQKGDIAEGYSVSREKKESFPLTVTSAQKNPTAFYLCASSARSVNTEAFFGQGTRLTVV.